The entry below gives a single TCR beta chain sequence along with its context. Many counts were recorded for this clonotype. Its antigen remains undetermined. No base-level quality is on record; no much larger clone is a single base apart. Trimming at the junction amounts to 0 bases on V and 0 bases on J, and the germline ends lie 8 bases apart. The CDR3, from cysteine to phenylalanine, totals 16 residues. Of all the DNA, just the CDR3 is kept, 48 bases in frame from base 1. The CDR1 and CDR2 encoded by the germline V gene are KGHSH and LQKENI. TCRdb shows the sequencer as Illumina MiSeq. The peripheral T cell repertoire was profiled for human TCRbeta genes. Concerning the study's data processing: Differential clonotype abundance was tested with beta-binomial modelling to account for variability over time. Expanded clonotypes were screened against the ImmuneCODE reference database of SARS-CoV-2-associated TCRs and mapped to viral genome regions. Additional repertoire analyses were carried out for TRBV gene usage, CDR3 length, CDR3 amino acid overlap between time points, clonotype abundance distributions and Jaccard similarity. TCRdb trimmed the raw reads at Q25, called clones with MiXCR and kept productive beta chains. Every entry covers one CDR3 protein and lists the most common genes and DNA from its rows. The V and J calls shown here were made by TCRdb, not taken from the authors' results. Recorded for this sample are approximately 240,000 distinct CDR3 sequences; about 28% of them occurred a single time. The ten largest make up about 7% of the sample.

The sample's time point label, in plain terms: pre-pandemic baseline sample and day 111 after first positive SARS-CoV-2 test. The sample belongs to a study of kidney transplant recipient with SARS-CoV-2 infection (dated by TCRdb to about 2021). The sequencing here drew on a blood sample, taken at baseline and between days 110 and 120 from a kidney transplant recipient. The receptor comes from a male patient between 25 and 39 years old who had COVID-19 and was a kidney transplant recipient. Some T cells may be donor cells from the graft after a transplant. The rearranged segments are TRBV18 and TRBJ1-4; a confident D gene designation cannot be given. The nucleotide sequence is TGTGCCAGCTCACCACCATCAGGACCAACTAATGAAAAACTGTTTTTT. This codes for CASSPPSGPTNEKLFF. The reference TRBV18 and TRBJ1-4 proteins fill in what lies around the CDR3, so the full variable domain reads NAGVMQNPRHLVRRRGQEARLRCSPMKGHSHVYWYRQLPEEGLKFMVYLQKENIIDESGMPKERFSAEFPKEGPSILRIQQVVRGDSAAYFCASSPPSGPTNEKLFFGSGTQLSVL.